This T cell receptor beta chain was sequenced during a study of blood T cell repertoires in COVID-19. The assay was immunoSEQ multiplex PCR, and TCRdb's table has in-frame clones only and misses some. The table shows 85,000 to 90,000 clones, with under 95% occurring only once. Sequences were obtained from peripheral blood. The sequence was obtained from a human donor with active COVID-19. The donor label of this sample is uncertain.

CDR3 sequence reads: CASRGQGKTKQYF. For the CDR3, the DNA is TGTGCCAGCAGAGGACAGGGGAAAACCAAGCAGTACTTC. The chain employs TRBV7-9 and TRBJ2-7, with 9 positions matching TRBD1. This CDR3 contains 13 residues. Looked up from germline, CDR1 is SEHNR and CDR2 is FQNEAQ (reference sequence). V shed 6 bases and J 8 bases; nucleotides not matched to a gene: 8.